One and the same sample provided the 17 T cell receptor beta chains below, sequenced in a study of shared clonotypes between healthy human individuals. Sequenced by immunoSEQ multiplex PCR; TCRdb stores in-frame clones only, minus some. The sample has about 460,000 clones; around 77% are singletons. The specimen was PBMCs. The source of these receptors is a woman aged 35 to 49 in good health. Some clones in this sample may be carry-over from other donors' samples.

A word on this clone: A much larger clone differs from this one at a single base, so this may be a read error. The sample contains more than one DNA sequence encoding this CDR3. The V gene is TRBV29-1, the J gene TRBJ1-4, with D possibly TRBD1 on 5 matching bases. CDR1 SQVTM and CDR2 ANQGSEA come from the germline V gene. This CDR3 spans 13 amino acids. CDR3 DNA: TGCAGCGTTGAACTACCCGGGGGTGAAAAGCTGTTTTTT. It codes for CSVELPGGEKLFF.

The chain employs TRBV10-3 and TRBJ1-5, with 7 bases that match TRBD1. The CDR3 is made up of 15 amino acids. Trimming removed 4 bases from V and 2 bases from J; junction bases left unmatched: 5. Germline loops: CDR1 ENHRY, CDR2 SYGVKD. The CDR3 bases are TGTGCCATCAGTGGAAAGGGGGCTGGCAATCAGCCCCAGCATTTT. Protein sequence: CAISGKGAGNQPQHF.

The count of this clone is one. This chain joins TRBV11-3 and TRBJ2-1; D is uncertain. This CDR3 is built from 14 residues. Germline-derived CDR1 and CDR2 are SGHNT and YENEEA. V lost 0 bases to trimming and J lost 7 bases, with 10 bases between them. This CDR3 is CASSLDAADNEQFF. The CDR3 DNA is TGTGCCAGCAGCTTAGATGCGGCAGATAATGAGCAGTTCTTC.

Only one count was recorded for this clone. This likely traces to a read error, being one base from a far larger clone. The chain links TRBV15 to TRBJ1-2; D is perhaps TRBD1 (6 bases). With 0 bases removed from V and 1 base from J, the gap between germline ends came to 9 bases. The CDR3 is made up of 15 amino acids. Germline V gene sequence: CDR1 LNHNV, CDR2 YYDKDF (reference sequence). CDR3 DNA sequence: TGTGCCACCAGCAGAGAGACAGGAGATAACTATGGCTACACCTTC. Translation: CATSRETGDNYGYTF.

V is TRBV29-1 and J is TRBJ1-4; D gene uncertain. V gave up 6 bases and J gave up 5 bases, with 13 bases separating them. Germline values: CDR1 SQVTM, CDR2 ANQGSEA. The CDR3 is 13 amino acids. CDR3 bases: TGCAGCGTCCGAAAGTCTCCGAATGAAAAACTGTTTTTT. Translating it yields CSVRKSPNEKLFF.

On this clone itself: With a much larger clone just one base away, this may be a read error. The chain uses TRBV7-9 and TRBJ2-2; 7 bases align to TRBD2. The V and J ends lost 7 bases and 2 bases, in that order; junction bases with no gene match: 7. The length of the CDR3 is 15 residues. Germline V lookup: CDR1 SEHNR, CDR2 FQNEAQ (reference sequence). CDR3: CASISLAPNTGELFF. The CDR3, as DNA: TGTGCCAGCATCTCACTAGCGCCAAACACCGGGGAGCTGTTTTTT.

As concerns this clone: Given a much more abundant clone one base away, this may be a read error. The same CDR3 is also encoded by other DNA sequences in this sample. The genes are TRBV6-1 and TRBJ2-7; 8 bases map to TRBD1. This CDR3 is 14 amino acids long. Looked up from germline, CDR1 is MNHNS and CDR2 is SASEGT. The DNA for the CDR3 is TGTGCTAGCAACCCGGACAGGGCCTCCTACGAGCAGTACTTC. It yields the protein CASNPDRASYEQYF.

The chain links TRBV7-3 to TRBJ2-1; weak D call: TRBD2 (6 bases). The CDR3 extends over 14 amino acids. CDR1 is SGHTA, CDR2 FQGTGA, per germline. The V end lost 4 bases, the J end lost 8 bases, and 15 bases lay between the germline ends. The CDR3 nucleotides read TGTGCCAGCAGCTGGAGCGGAGCGGGCGATGAGCAGTTCTTC. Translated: CASSWSGAGDEQFF.

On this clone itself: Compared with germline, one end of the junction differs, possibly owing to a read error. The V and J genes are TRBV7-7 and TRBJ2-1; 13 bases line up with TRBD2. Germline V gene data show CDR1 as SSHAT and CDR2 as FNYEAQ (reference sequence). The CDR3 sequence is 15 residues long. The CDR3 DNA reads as TGTGCTAGCAGCCCCGGGACTAGCGGGATAAATGAGCAGTTCTTC. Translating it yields CASSPGTSGINEQFF.

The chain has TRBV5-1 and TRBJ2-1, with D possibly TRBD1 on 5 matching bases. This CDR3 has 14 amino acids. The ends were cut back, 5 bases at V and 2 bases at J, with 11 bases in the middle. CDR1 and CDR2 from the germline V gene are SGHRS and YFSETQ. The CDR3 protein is CASRQDITYNEQFF. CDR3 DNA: TGCGCCAGCAGACAGGATATCACCTACAATGAGCAGTTCTTC.

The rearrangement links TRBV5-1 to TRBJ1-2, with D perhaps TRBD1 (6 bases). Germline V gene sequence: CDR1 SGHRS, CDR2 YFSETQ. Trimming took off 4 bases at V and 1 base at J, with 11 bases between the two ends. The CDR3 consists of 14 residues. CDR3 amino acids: CASSPGQDNYGYTF. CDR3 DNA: TGCGCCAGCAGCCCGGGACAAGATAACTATGGCTACACCTTC. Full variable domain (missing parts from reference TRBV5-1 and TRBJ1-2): KAGVTQTPRYLIKTRGQQVTLSCSPISGHRSVSWYQQTPGQGLQFLFEYFSETQRNKGNFPGRFSGRQFSNSRSEMNVSTLELGDSALYLCASSPGQDNYGYTFGSGTRLTVV.

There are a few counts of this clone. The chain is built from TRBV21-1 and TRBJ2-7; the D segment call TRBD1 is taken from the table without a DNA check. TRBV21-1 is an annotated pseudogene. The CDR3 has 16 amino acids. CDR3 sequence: CASSRPGQGLSYEQYF. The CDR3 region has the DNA TGTGCCAGCAGTAGACCGGGACAGGGCCTCTCCTACGAGCAGTACTTC.

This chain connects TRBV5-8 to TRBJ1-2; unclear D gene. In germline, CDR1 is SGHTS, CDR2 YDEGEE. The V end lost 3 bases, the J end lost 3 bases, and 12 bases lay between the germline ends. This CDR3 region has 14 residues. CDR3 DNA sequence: TGTGCCAGCAGCTACCAAGGGATATACTATGGCTACACCTTC. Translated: CASSYQGIYYGYTF.

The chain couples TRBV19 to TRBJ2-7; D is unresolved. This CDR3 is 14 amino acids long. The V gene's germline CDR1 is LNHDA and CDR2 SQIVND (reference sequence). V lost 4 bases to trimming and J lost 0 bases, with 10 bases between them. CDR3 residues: CASSTQVRSYEQYF. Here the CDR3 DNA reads TGTGCCAGTAGTACCCAGGTTCGCTCCTACGAGCAGTACTTC.

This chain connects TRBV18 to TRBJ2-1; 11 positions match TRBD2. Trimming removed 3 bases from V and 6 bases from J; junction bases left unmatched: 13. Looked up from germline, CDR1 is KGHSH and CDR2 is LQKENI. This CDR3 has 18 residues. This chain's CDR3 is CASSPRLRGTSGSNEQFF. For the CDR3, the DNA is TGTGCCAGCTCACCGCGCCTTAGGGGGACTAGCGGAAGCAATGAGCAGTTCTTC.

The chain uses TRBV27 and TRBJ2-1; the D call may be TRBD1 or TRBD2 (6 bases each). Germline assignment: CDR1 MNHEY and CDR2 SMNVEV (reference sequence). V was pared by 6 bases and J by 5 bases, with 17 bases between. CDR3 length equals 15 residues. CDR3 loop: CASRPSRGGNNEQFF. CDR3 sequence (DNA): TGTGCCAGCAGACCTAGCAGGGGAGGAAACAATGAGCAGTTCTTC.

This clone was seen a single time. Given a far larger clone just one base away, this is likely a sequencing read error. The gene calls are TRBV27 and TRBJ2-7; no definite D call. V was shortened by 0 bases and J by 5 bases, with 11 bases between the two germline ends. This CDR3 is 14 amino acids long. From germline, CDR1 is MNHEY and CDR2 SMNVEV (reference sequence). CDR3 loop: CASSLSGPPNEQYF. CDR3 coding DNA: TGTGCCAGCAGTTTATCCGGGCCGCCTAACGAGCAGTACTTC.